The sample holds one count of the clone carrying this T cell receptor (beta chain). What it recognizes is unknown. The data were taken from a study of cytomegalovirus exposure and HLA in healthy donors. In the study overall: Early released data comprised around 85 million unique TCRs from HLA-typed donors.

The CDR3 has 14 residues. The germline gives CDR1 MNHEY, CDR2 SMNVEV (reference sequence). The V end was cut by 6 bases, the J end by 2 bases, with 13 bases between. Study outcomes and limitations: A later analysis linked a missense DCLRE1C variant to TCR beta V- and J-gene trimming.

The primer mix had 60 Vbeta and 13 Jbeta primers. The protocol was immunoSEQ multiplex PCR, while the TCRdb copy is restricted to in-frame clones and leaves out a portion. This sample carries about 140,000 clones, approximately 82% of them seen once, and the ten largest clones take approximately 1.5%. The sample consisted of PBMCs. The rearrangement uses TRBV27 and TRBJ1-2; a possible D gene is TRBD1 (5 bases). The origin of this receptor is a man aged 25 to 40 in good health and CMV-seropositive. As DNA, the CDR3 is TGTGCCAGCAGGCTGACAGAGACAAACTATGGCTACACCTTC. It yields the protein CASRLTETNYGYTF.